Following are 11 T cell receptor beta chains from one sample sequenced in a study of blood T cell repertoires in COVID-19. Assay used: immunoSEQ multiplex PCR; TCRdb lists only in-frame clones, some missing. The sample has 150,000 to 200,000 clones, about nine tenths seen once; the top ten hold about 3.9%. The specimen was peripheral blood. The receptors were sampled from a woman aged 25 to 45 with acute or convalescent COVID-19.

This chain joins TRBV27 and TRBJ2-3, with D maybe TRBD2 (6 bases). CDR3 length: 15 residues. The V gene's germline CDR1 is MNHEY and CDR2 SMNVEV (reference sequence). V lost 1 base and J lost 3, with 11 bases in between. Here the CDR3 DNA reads TGTGCCAGCAGTTTATTAGGGGACTCGACAGATACGCAGTATTTT. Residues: CASSLLGDSTDTQYF.

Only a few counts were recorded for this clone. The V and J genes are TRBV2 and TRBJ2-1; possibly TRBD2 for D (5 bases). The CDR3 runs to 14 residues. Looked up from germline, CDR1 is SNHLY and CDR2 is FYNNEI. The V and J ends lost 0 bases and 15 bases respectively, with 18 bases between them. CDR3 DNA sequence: TGTGCCAGCAGTGAAGCAAGGAGGAACACCTTTGGGTTCTTC. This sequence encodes CASSEARRNTFGFF.

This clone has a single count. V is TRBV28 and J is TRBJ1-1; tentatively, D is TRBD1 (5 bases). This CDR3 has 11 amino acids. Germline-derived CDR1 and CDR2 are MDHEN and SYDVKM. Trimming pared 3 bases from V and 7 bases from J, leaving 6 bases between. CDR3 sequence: CASSLGREAFF. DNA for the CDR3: TGTGCCAGCAGTTTGGGGCGTGAAGCTTTCTTT. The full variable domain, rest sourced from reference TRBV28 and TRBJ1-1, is DVKVTQSSRYLVKRTGEKVFLECVQDMDHENMFWYRQDPGLGLRLIYFSYDVKMKEKGDIPEGYSVSREKKERFSLILESASTNQTSMYLCASSLGREAFFGQGTRLTVV.

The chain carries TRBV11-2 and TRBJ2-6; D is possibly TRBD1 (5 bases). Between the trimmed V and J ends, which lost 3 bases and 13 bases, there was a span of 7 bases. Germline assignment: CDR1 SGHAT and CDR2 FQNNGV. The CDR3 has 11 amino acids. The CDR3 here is CASSFRTVLTF. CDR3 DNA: TGTGCCAGCAGCTTCCGGACAGTCCTGACTTTC.

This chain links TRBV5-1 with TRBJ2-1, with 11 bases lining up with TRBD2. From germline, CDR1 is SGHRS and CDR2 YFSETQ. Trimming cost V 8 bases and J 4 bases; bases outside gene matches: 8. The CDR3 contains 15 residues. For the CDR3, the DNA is TGCGCCAGTCAACCCGGGACTAGCGGATACAATGAGCAGTTCTTC. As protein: CASQPGTSGYNEQFF.

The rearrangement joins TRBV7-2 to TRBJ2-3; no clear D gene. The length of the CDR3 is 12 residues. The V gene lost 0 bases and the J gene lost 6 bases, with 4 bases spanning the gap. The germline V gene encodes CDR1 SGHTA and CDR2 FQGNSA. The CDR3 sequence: CASSLAADTQYF. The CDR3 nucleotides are TGTGCCAGCAGCTTAGCTGCGGATACGCAGTATTTT.

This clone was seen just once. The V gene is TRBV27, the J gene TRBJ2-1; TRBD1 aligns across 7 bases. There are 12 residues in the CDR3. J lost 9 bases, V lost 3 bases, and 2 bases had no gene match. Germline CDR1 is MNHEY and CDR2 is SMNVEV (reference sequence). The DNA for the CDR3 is TGTGCCAGCAGTTTGACAGGGTCTGAGCAGTTCTTC. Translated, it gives CASSLTGSEQFF.

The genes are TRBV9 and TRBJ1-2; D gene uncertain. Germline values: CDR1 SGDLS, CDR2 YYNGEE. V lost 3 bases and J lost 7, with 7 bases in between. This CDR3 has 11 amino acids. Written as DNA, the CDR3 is TGTGCCAGCAGCGGCGGTCGTGGCTACACCTTC. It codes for CASSGGRGYTF.

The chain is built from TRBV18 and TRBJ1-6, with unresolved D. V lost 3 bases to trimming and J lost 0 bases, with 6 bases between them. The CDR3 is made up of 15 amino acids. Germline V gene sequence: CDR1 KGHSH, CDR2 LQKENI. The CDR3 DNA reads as TGTGCCAGCTCACCCACCAGCTCCTATAATTCACCCCTCCACTTT. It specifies CASSPTSSYNSPLHF.

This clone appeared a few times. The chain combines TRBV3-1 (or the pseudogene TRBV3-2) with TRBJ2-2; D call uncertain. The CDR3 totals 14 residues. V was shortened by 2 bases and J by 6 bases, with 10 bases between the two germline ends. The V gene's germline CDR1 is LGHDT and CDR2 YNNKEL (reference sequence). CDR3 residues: CASSQMRLSGELFF. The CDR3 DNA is TGTGCCAGCAGCCAAATGCGACTGTCCGGGGAGCTGTTTTTT.

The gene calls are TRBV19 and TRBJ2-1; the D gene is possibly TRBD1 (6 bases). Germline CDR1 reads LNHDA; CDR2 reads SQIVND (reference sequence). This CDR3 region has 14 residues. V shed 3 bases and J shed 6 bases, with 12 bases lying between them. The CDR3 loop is CASSISPTGNEQFF. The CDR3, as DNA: TGTGCCAGTAGTATCTCTCCGACAGGCAATGAGCAGTTCTTC.